What follows are 24 T cell receptor beta chains derived from one specimen sequenced in a study of CD8 T cells in ankylosing spondylitis. MiXCR, applied by TCRdb to the 5' RACE reads, yields one record per CDR3 protein. The sample records 300,000 to 350,000 distinct CDR3 sequences, 11% being singletons. The source material was blood, either unsorted or a sorted T cell fraction (not recorded which). The receptors here all came from a female donor with ankylosing spondylitis or in good health (not recorded which).

The V and J genes are TRBV20-1 and TRBJ1-1; D perhaps matches TRBD1 (5 bases). CDR1 DFQATT and CDR2 SNEGSKA come from the germline V gene (reference sequence). The CDR3 extends over 12 amino acids. The DNA of the CDR3 is TGCATCGGCCCGGGGACGGGCACTGAAGCTTTCTTT. This codes for CIGPGTGTEAFF.

This clonotype was observed at least ten times. The rearrangement uses TRBV5-1 and TRBJ2-1; D possibly corresponds to TRBD2 (5 bases). V was shortened by 3 bases and J by 6 bases, with 13 bases between the two germline ends. In germline, CDR1 is SGHRS, CDR2 YFSETQ. CDR3 size: 14 residues. The CDR3 here is CASSWRTALNEQFF. The CDR3 DNA is TGCGCCAGCAGCTGGCGGACTGCCCTCAATGAGCAGTTCTTC. Complete variable domain (other parts from reference TRBV5-1 and TRBJ2-1): KAGVTQTPRYLIKTRGQQVTLSCSPISGHRSVSWYQQTPGQGLQFLFEYFSETQRNKGNFPGRFSGRQFSNSRSEMNVSTLELGDSALYLCASSWRTALNEQFFGPGTRLTVL.

This clonotype has ten or more counts. J is TRBJ2-2 and V is TRBV4-1; D remains ambiguous. Germline values: CDR1 MGHRA, CDR2 YSYEKL. Deletions cut 1 base from V and 7 bases from J, with 4 bases between. There are 12 residues in the CDR3. CDR3 amino acids: CASSQGDGELFF. The CDR3 DNA reads TGCGCCAGCAGCCAAGGGGACGGGGAGCTGTTTTTT.

This clonotype showed up many times. V and J are TRBV5-8 and TRBJ2-5, with TRBD1 matching over 8 bases. Trimming removed 2 bases from V and 5 bases from J; junction bases left unmatched: 8. The CDR3 loop spans 15 amino acids. The germline gives CDR1 SGHTS, CDR2 YDEGEE. CDR3 sequence (DNA): TGTGCCAGCAGCTTTGCCAGGGGGCTTCTGGAGACCCAGTACTTC. It specifies CASSFARGLLETQYF.

This clonotype has at least ten counts. The rearrangement uses TRBV12-3 or TRBV12-4 and TRBJ1-4, with 8 bases fitting TRBD1. The CDR3 totals 14 residues. V lost 6 bases and J lost 7; bases outside the gene matches: 7. The CDR3 bases are TGTGCCAGCAGACGGACAGGGTCGGGTGAAAAACTGTTTTTT. Its protein is CASRRTGSGEKLFF.

This clonotype was observed at least ten times. The J gene is TRBJ1-2, the V gene TRBV7-2; D gene unclear. Trimming stripped 5 bases from V and 4 bases from J, with 23 bases between. Germline V CDR1 and CDR2: SGHTA, FQGNSA. This CDR3 is 17 amino acids long. This chain's CDR3 is CASSPPGSGSTSYGYTF. CDR3 nucleotides: TGTGCCAGCAGCCCCCCAGGATCCGGTAGTACAAGCTATGGCTACACCTTC.

CDR3: CSGSVGPLSNEQFF. The CDR3 DNA reads TGCAGCGGCTCAGTGGGTCCCTTATCTAATGAGCAGTTCTTC. The rearrangement joins TRBV29-1 to TRBJ2-1; D not resolved. V gave up 7 bases and J gave up 7 bases, with 20 bases separating them. The CDR3 runs 14 residues. CDR1 SQVTM and CDR2 ANQGSEA come from the germline V gene.

The chain joins TRBV6-5 to TRBJ2-5; perhaps TRBD1 as D (5 bases). The CDR3 contains 14 residues. Trimming pared 2 bases from V and 3 bases from J, leaving 10 bases between. Germline CDR1 is MNHEY and CDR2 is SVGAGI. CDR3 sequence: CASSYQGWEETQYF. For the CDR3, the DNA is TGTGCCAGCAGTTACCAGGGCTGGGAAGAGACCCAGTACTTC.

This clonotype was counted ten times or more. The chain links TRBV20-1 to TRBJ2-1; TRBD1 matches at 7 bases. Germline V lookup: CDR1 DFQATT, CDR2 SNEGSKA (reference sequence). The CDR3 is 12 amino acids. Trimming took 6 bases from V and 6 from J; bases not matched to a gene: 5. The CDR3: CSARTGGNEQFF. The CDR3 DNA is TGCAGTGCCCGGACAGGTGGCAATGAGCAGTTCTTC.

This chain links TRBV12-3 or TRBV12-4 with TRBJ2-2, with D perhaps matching TRBD1 (6 bases). V lost 8 bases and J 0 bases, leaving 16 bases between the germline ends. The CDR3 sequence is 16 residues long. The DNA for the CDR3 is TGTGCCAGCTCCATTTCCAGGGGCGCGAACACCGGGGAGCTGTTTTTT. Translation gives CASSISRGANTGELFF.

The chain links TRBV7-9 to TRBJ2-1, with a possible D match to TRBD2 (5 bases). V lost 5 bases and J lost 7, with 21 bases in between. This CDR3 is 16 amino acids long. Germline V gives CDR1 SEHNR, CDR2 FQNEAQ (reference sequence). This CDR3 reads CASSGPREDPGNEQFF. CDR3 coding DNA: TGTGCCAGCAGCGGCCCAAGAGAAGACCCGGGGAATGAGCAGTTCTTC.

This clonotype was recorded at least ten times. The CDR3 DNA sequence: TGCAGCGCCCGGGCGGTGGATGAGCAGTTCTTC. It translates to CSARAVDEQFF. V and J are TRBV29-1 and TRBJ2-1; unclear D gene. Trimming removed 7 bases at V and 8 bases at J, with 12 bases between. The CDR3 loop spans 11 amino acids. Germline CDR1 reads SQVTM; CDR2 reads ANQGSEA.

This clonotype was seen a handful of times. J is TRBJ1-1 and V is TRBV27; 9 bases fit TRBD1. Trimming at V came to 4 bases and at J to 0 bases, leaving 6 bases not matched to a gene. Germline V gene data show CDR1 as MNHEY and CDR2 as SMNVEV (reference sequence). CDR3 length: 16 residues. As DNA, the CDR3 is TGTGCCAGCAGTTCCAAGGGGACAGGGCTGAACACTGAAGCTTTCTTT. Amino acid sequence: CASSSKGTGLNTEAFF.

Ten or more counts support this clonotype. The rearrangement links TRBV20-1 to TRBJ2-2; a possible D gene is TRBD1 (5 bases). The CDR3 contains 15 residues. V shed 6 bases and J shed 4 bases, with 18 bases lying between them. Germline lookup yields CDR1 DFQATT and CDR2 SNEGSKA (reference sequence). CDR3 amino acids: CSAPGPGLRTGELFF. Here the CDR3 DNA reads TGCAGTGCCCCCGGCCCAGGGTTACGCACCGGGGAGCTGTTTTTT.

This clonotype was found many times. This rearrangement joins TRBV25-1 to TRBJ1-1; D possibly corresponds to TRBD1 (6 bases). CDR1 is MGHDK and CDR2 is SYGVNS in the germline V gene. Trimming pared 6 bases from V and 8 bases from J, leaving 10 bases between. This CDR3 spans 11 amino acids. The CDR3 DNA is TGTGCCAGCAGGAACAGGGCCGAAGCTTTCTTT. Translating gives CASRNRAEAFF. Complete variable domain (other parts from reference TRBV25-1 and TRBJ1-1): EADIYQTPRYLVIGTGKKITLECSQTMGHDKMYWYQQDPGMELHLIHYSYGVNSTEKGDLSSESTVSRIRTEHFPLTLESARPSHTSQYLCASRNRAEAFFGQGTRLTVV.

Many counts were recorded for this clonotype. The chain uses TRBV4-3 and TRBJ2-2; 8 bases line up with TRBD2. This CDR3 region has 15 residues. The junction had 7 bases not matched to a gene; V was cut back by 2 bases and J by 8 bases. The germline CDR1 and CDR2 sequences are LGHNA and YSLEER. CDR3 region: CASSQHGRAGGELFF. The DNA of the CDR3 is TGCGCCAGCAGCCAACACGGGAGGGCCGGTGGGGAGCTGTTTTTT.

This clonotype was recorded a few times. This chain uses TRBV5-5 with TRBJ1-1; perhaps TRBD1 as D (5 bases). Trimming pared 2 bases from V and 2 bases from J, leaving 13 bases between. Germline CDR1 SGHKS, CDR2 YYEKEE (reference sequence). This CDR3 contains 15 residues. The CDR3 is CASSLEAGGNTEAFF. CDR3 nucleotide sequence: TGTGCCAGCAGCTTAGAAGCGGGGGGTAACACTGAAGCTTTCTTT.

CDR3 protein: CASSLSGVFETQYF. The CDR3 coding sequence is TGTGCCAGCAGTTTATCGGGGGTTTTTGAGACCCAGTACTTC. V gene TRBV12-3 or TRBV12-4 combines with J gene TRBJ2-5, with D perhaps TRBD2 (6 bases). This CDR3 is built from 14 residues. V was trimmed by 2 bases and J by 5 bases, leaving 12 bases between them.

The V gene is TRBV30, the J gene TRBJ2-1, with D perhaps TRBD1 or TRBD2 (5 bases each). The germline CDR1 and CDR2 sequences are GTSNPN and SVGIG (reference sequence). The CDR3 length is 12 residues. Trimming took off 1 base at V and 4 bases at J, with 5 bases between the two ends. The CDR3 is CAWSGGYNEQFF. The CDR3 DNA is TGTGCCTGGAGTGGGGGGTACAATGAGCAGTTCTTC. The whole variable domain, remainder taken from reference TRBV30 and TRBJ2-1, is SQTIHQWPATLVQPVGSPLSLECTVEGTSNPNLYWYRQAAGRGLQLLFYSVGIGQISSEVPQNLSASRPQDRQFILSSKKLLLSDSGFYLCAWSGGYNEQFFGPGTRLTVL.

This clonotype was detected many times. The J gene is TRBJ1-1, the V gene TRBV5-1; tentative D call: TRBD1 (6 bases). Germline assignment: CDR1 SGHRS and CDR2 YFSETQ. The CDR3 has 14 residues. The V end lost 0 bases, the J end lost 8 bases, and 14 bases lay between the germline ends. The CDR3 bases are TGCGCCAGCAGCTTGGCTCAAGGGGGAAAAGAAGCTTTCTTT. It is translated as CASSLAQGGKEAFF.

This clonotype has just a few counts. The J gene is TRBJ2-7, the V gene TRBV5-1; the D gene is possibly TRBD2 (5 bases). Germline CDR1 and CDR2: SGHRS and YFSETQ. The CDR3 runs 13 residues. The CDR3 loop is CPRHGEQTYEQYF. The CDR3 coding sequence is TGCCCACGACACGGGGAGCAAACCTACGAGCAGTACTTC. The whole variable domain, filled in from reference TRBV5-1 and TRBJ2-7, reads KAGVTQTPRYLIKTRGQQVTLSCSPISGHRSVSWYQQTPGQGLQFLFEYFSETQRNKGNFPGRFSGRQFSNSRSEMNVSTLELGDSALYLCPRHGEQTYEQYFGPGTRLTVT.

J is TRBJ1-1 and V is TRBV6-1; 12 bases match TRBD1. V dropped 6 bases and J dropped 2; count of bases not matched to a gene: 4. The germline CDR1 and CDR2 sequences are MNHNS and SASEGT. This CDR3 spans 15 amino acids. CDR3 DNA sequence: TGTGCCAGCAGGGGACAGGGGGCAGGAAACACTGAAGCTTTCTTT. As protein: CASRGQGAGNTEAFF.

This clonotype was observed a few times. The chain uses TRBV20-1 and TRBJ1-4, with a tentative D call TRBD1 (6 bases). The CDR3 totals 13 residues. Germline V CDR1 and CDR2: DFQATT, SNEGSKA (reference sequence). Trimming stripped 0 bases from V and 8 bases from J, with 10 bases between. CDR3 DNA sequence: TGCAGTGCTAGAGATTGGACAGCAGAAAAACTGTTTTTT. This codes for CSARDWTAEKLFF.

This clonotype was observed a handful of times. The rearrangement links TRBV2 to TRBJ2-7, with D perhaps matching TRBD2 (5 bases). In germline, CDR1 is SNHLY, CDR2 FYNNEI. V lost 9 bases, J lost 0 bases, and 15 bases lay in between. CDR3 length: 14 amino acids. CDR3 DNA sequence: TGTGCCAGTGAACCCGGGGTCAGCTCCTACGAGCAGTACTTC. As protein: CASEPGVSSYEQYF. Full variable domain (rest looked up from reference TRBV2 and TRBJ2-7): EPEVTQTPSHQVTQMGQEVILRCVPISNHLYFYWYRQILGQKVEFLVSFYNNEISEKSEIFDDQFSVERPDGSNFTLKIRSTKLEDSAMYFCASEPGVSSYEQYFGPGTRLTVT.